Below, one T cell receptor beta chain is given with its context. There is no known antigen for this receptor. No much larger clone is present one base from it, and per-base qualities are unavailable. The data derive from a study of vaccination effects on CD4 cells after COVID-19 (dated by TCRdb to between 2021 and 2023). Concerning the study at large: Participants received two doses of either the BNT162b2 or the mRNA-1273 mRNA SARS-CoV-2 vaccine. In both COVID-19 convalescent patients and infection-naive vaccine recipients, the study compared SARS-CoV-2 spike-specific CD4+ TCR repertoires from before mRNA vaccination with those from after it. The full study included some 10 COVID-19 convalescent patients and a few SARS-CoV-2-naive healthy vaccine recipients. The Oncomine TCR Beta short-read assay on an Illumina iSeq 100 was used to sequence cultures from other donors in the study.

In the ViraFEST assay, PBMC were stimulated with viral peptide pools, and antigen-specific CD4+ T cell clonotypes were then identified by expansion using TCR sequencing. After less than 13 days of culture, CD4+ T cells were isolated with the EasySep CD4+ T cell isolation kit. None of the healthy vaccine recipients had a prior SARS-CoV-2 infection, which was confirmed by nucleocapsid antibody tests that came back negative both before and after vaccination. Two million PBMC per well were cultured in IMDM with about 4.6% human AB serum, 8.5 to 10 IU/ml IL-2 and gentamicin, plus 10 ug/ml peptides. On days 3 and 7, half of the culture medium was replaced with fresh IL-2-containing medium. Unless noted otherwise, every peptide stimulation condition was cultured in triplicate wells. Using Ficoll-Paque Plus gradient centrifugation, PBMC were separated from whole blood and then either used fresh or cryopreserved at -140C. The overlapping peptide pools covered the spike proteins of SARS-CoV-2 as well as those of the common cold coronaviruses HCoV-NL63, HCoV-OC43 and HCoV-229E. The QIAamp micro DNA kit was used to extract genomic DNA from the cultured CD4+ T cells.

There are 15 amino acids in the CDR3, from cysteine to phenylalanine inclusive. Only the CDR3 DNA stays, 45 bases, in frame from base 1. V ends up 5 bases short and J 3 bases short, with an unmatched junction base count of 3. For CDR1 and CDR2, the germline V gene lists MGHRA and YSYEKL. The library was produced with the immunoSEQ multiplex PCR assay. TCR beta CDR3 sequencing was performed on DNA from the cultured, isolated CD4+ T cells. As for the original processing: Non-productive TCR sequences were removed, reads were trimmed to the CDR3 region, and CDR3s of at least 7 amino acids were retained. Antigen-specific clonotypes were identified with the MANAFEST web app by comparing expansion in peptide wells against reference cultures. To count as positive, a clone had to show expansion at FDR<0.05 compared with the reference and with all other wells, an odds ratio above 5, and a frequency above 0.1% in two replicate wells. A clonotype was called cross-reactive if it was significantly expanded both in SARS-CoV-2 spike wells and in at least one common cold coronavirus spike condition. CDR3 similarity was assessed by Levenshtein distance with the stringdist R package, and unrooted trees were built with ape in R 3.6.1. Here the immuneACCESS table is served through TCRdb, limited to in-frame sequences with V and J called. Missing clones are a known gap in these copies; in checked studies unresolved V genes cover under half, and the rest lacks a known reason. The DNA gave D and trimming, while V, J and clone size come from that table. This sample holds about 73,000 clones; approximately 74% were observed only once. The ten largest clonotypes hold under 3% of the sample.

Beyond this particular receptor, the publication reports: Among healthy vaccine recipients, nearly all vaccine-induced clones were SARS-CoV-2 mono-reactive, and just 1 of 255 was cross-reactive with common cold coronaviruses. Both infection-induced and vaccine-induced clones contracted markedly at late post-vaccination timepoints, which is consistent with waning T cell responses. The study was limited by a small number of convalescent patients, and early post-infection timepoints were lacking.

Recombination joined TRBV4-1 with TRBJ1-6, with 8 bases aligning to TRBD1. The TCR was taken from a human donor who received a COVID-19 vaccine. This sample comprised CD4+ T cells from PBMCs cultured with HCoV-NL63 spike peptides, obtained before COVID-19 vaccination. The sample's cell subset or site label, decoded: HCoV-NL63 spike overlapping peptide pool stimulation. The sequenced DNA: TGCGCCAGCAGCGAGACAGGGGTCTATAATTCACCCCTCCACTTT. Its product reads: CASSETGVYNSPLHF.